One sample yielded the 8 T cell receptor beta chains listed below, sequenced in a study of blood T cell repertoires in COVID-19. The method was immunoSEQ multiplex PCR; TCRdb's version includes in-frame clones alone and lacks a portion of them. The sample lists tens of thousands of clones, about nine tenths occurring once. Sequences were obtained from peripheral blood. The origin of the receptors is a man between 60 and 75 years old with acute or convalescent COVID-19.

The J gene is TRBJ2-1, the V gene TRBV30, with 7 bases lining up with TRBD1. Unmatched junction bases numbered 13, after V lost 5 bases and J lost 6 bases. The CDR3 has 15 residues. Germline lookup yields CDR1 GTSNPN and CDR2 SVGIG (reference sequence). The CDR3 spells CAWASGRGLFNEQFF. CDR3 nucleotide sequence: TGTGCCTGGGCCTCTGGTAGGGGGCTATTCAATGAGCAGTTCTTC.

The chain combines TRBV5-1 with TRBJ2-7; 7 bases map to TRBD1. After removal of 3 bases from V and 4 bases from J, the junction contained 7 bases not matched to a gene. Per the germline V gene, CDR1 is SGHRS and CDR2 is YFSETQ. The CDR3 extends over 14 amino acids. The chain's CDR3 is CASSWGNRGYEQYF. In nucleotides, the CDR3 is TGCGCCAGCAGCTGGGGGAACAGGGGATACGAGCAGTACTTC.

The rearrangement uses TRBV6-1 and TRBJ1-1; a possible D gene is TRBD1 (5 bases). This CDR3 comprises 14 residues. The germline V and J ends were trimmed by 0 bases and 3 bases, with 8 bases remaining between them. The V gene's germline CDR1 is MNHNS and CDR2 SASEGT. The chain's CDR3 is CASSEASGHTEAFF. CDR3 nucleotides: TGTGCCAGCAGTGAAGCGTCAGGGCACACTGAAGCTTTCTTT.

The J gene is TRBJ2-7, the V gene TRBV19, with 7 bases that match TRBD1. Unmatched junction bases numbered 4, after V lost 7 bases and J lost 4 bases. Germline V gene lookup returns CDR1 LNHDA and CDR2 SQIVND (reference sequence). CDR3 size: 12 residues. CDR3 nucleotides: TGTGCCAGTACCGGGACAGAGTACGAGCAGTACTTC. As protein: CASTGTEYEQYF. Looking up the rest from reference TRBV19 and TRBJ2-7 gives the full variable domain: DGGITQSPKYLFRKEGQNVTLSCEQNLNHDAMYWYRQDPGQGLRLIYYSQIVNDFQKGDIAEGYSVSREKKESFPLTVTSAQKNPTAFYLCASTGTEYEQYFGPGTRLTVT.

A single count supports this clone. This chain connects TRBV6-5 to TRBJ1-1, with D possibly being TRBD1 (5 bases). The CDR3 runs 15 residues. Germline V lookup: CDR1 MNHEY, CDR2 SVGAGI. Deletions cut 6 bases from V and 0 bases from J, with 14 bases between. CDR3 DNA: TGTGCCAGCAGAGGACAAGGCATCATGAACACTGAAGCTTTCTTT. Amino acid sequence: CASRGQGIMNTEAFF.

This sequence joins TRBV20-1 and TRBJ2-7, with no clear D. The CDR3 runs 11 residues. Trimming pared 3 bases from V and 6 bases from J, leaving 9 bases between. CDR1 is DFQATT and CDR2 is SNEGSKA in the germline V gene (reference sequence). This CDR3 is CSASQVLEQYF. The DNA of the CDR3 is TGCAGTGCTAGCCAGGTTCTCGAGCAGTACTTC.

The J gene is TRBJ2-5, the V gene TRBV3-1 (or the pseudogene TRBV3-2); D perhaps matches TRBD2 (5 bases). Germline CDR1 and CDR2: LGHDT and YNNKEL (reference sequence). There are 17 residues in the CDR3. The germline V and J ends were trimmed by 0 bases and 4 bases, with 18 bases remaining between them. As DNA, the CDR3 is TGTGCCAGCAGCCAAGATCAGGTACAGACTATGGGAGAGACCCAGTACTTC. It yields the protein CASSQDQVQTMGETQYF.

The DNA for the CDR3 is TGTGCCAGCAGCGTAGCTCTCAGCGGGGGGACCTCGTACGAGCAGTTCTTC. Residues: CASSVALSGGTSYEQFF. J is TRBJ2-1 and V is TRBV9, with 9 bases that match TRBD2. Germline CDR1 reads SGDLS; CDR2 reads YYNGEE. This CDR3 is 17 amino acids long. V trimming: 0 bases; J trimming: 10 bases; junction bases outside the gene matches: 14.